This TCR beta chain was captured by sequencing in a study of shared clonotypes between healthy human individuals. General study points: With few donors, the genetic and exposure-history diversity represented was limited. A handful of donors showed sharing of about 4.6% of naive CD4 clonotypes. In contrast to clonotypes shared by all four donors, non-shared clonotypes had lower generation probabilities.

The CDR3 spans 15 residues. V was trimmed by 1 base and J by 5 bases, leaving 14 bases between them. Germline V CDR1 and CDR2: SGHNT, YENEEA. The genomic DNA of each subset was split evenly across several immunoSEQ plates. Profiled with immunoSEQ multiplex PCR; TCRdb holds only in-frame clones, not every one. The table shows hundreds of thousands of clones, with roughly 92% occurring only once. In the case of this clone: Its antigen is not known.

Positive CCR7 selection of CD45RO-negative cells yielded the naive CD8 cells, and terminally differentiated effector memory CD45RA+ cells were excluded. The chain links TRBV11-3 to TRBJ1-2, with a tentative D call TRBD1 (6 bases). The sample was naive CD8+ T cells sorted from blood. The clonotype was recovered from a young man in good health. CDR3 residues: CASSLGTEGQYGYTF. The DNA of the CDR3 is TGTGCCAGCAGCTTAGGGACAGAAGGACAATATGGCTACACCTTC.